This T cell receptor (beta chain) was found in a study of cytomegalovirus exposure and HLA in healthy donors. Study-level points and caveats: As a later analysis revealed, the rate of TCR association differed by HLA locus, with DRB1 most and HLA-C fewest.

The CDR3 runs to 14 residues. The ends were cut back, 6 bases at V and 5 bases at J, with 14 bases in the middle. Germline-derived CDR1 and CDR2 are SNHLY and FYNNEI. Comment on this clone: Antigen unknown.

The PCR made use of 60 Vbeta and 13 Jbeta primers. Only in-frame clones appear in the TCRdb table, and some are missing; sequencing was by immunoSEQ multiplex PCR. This sample has more than 150,000 clones, with over 80% found just once. The rearrangement joins TRBV2 to TRBJ1-5; possibly TRBD1 for D (5 bases). Sequencing used PBMCs. The TCR was taken from a woman aged 18-30 years in good health and CMV-seronegative. The CDR3 region has the DNA TGTGCCAGCAGCTTGGCAGGGTCTCATCAGCCCCAGCATTTT. Protein product: CASSLAGSHQPQHF.